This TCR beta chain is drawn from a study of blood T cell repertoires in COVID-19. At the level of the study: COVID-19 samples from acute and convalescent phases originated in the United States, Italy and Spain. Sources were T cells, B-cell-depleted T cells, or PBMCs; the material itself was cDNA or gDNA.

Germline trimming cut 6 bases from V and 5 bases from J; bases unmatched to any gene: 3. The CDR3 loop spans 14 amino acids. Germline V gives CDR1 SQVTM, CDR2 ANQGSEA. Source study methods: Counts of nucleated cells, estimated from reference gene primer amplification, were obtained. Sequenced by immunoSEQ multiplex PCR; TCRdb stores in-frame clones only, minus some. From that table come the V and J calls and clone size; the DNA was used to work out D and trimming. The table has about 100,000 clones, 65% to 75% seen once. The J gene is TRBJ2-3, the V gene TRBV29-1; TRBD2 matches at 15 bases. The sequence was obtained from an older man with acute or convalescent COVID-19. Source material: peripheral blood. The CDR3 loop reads CSVGLAGGVDTQYF. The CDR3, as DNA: TGCAGCGTAGGACTAGCGGGAGGGGTAGATACGCAGTATTTT.